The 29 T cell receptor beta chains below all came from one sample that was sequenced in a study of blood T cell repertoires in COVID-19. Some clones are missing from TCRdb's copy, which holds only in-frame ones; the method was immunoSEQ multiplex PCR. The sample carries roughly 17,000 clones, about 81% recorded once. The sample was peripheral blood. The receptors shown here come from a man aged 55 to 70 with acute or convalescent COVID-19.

CDR3 sequence reads: CATLTENIQYF. The CDR3, as DNA: TGTGCCACCTTAACAGAAAACATTCAGTACTTC. The rearrangement joins TRBV2 to TRBJ2-4; the D is unclear. The CDR3 is made up of 11 amino acids. V was pared by 10 bases and J by 5 bases, with 9 bases between. The germline CDR1 and CDR2 sequences are SNHLY and FYNNEI.

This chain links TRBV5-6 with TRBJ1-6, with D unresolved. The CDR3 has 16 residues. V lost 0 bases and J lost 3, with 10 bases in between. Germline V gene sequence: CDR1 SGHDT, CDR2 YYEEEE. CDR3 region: CASSLVRVGYNSPLHF. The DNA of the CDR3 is TGTGCCAGCAGCTTGGTCCGGGTTGGCTATAATTCACCCCTCCACTTT.

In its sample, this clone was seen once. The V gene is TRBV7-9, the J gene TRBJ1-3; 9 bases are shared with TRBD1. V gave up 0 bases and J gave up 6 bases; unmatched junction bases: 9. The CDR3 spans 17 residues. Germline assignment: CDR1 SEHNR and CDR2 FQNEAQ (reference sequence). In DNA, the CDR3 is TGTGCCAGCAGCTTAGCGCTTGGTAGGACAGGGGAAAACACCATATATTTT. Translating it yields CASSLALGRTGENTIYF.

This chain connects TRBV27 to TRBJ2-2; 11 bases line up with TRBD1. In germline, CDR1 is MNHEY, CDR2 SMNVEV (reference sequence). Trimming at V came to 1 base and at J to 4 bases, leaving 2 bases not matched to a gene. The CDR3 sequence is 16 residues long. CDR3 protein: CASSLFGTGGTGELFF. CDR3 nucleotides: TGTGCCAGCAGTTTATTCGGGACAGGGGGCACCGGGGAGCTGTTTTTT.

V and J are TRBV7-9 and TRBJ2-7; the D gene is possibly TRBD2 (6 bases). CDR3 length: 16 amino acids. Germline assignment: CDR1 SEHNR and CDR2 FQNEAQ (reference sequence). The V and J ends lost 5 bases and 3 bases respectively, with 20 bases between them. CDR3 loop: CASSTKLGLPDYEQYF. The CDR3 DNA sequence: TGTGCCAGCAGCACAAAACTGGGACTGCCAGACTACGAGCAGTACTTC.

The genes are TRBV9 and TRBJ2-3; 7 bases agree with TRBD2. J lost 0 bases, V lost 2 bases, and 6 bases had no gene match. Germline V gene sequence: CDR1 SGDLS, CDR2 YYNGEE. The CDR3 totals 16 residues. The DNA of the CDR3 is TGTGCCAGCAGCGTCTTCGGGACTACGAGCACAGATACGCAGTATTTT. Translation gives CASSVFGTTSTDTQYF.

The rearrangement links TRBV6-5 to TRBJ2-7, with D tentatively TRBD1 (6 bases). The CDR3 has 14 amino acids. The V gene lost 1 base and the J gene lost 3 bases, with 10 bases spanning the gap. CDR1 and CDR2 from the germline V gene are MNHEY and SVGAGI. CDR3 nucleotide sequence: TGTGCCAGCAGTTACTGGCAGGGGAACTACGAGCAGTACTTC. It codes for CASSYWQGNYEQYF.

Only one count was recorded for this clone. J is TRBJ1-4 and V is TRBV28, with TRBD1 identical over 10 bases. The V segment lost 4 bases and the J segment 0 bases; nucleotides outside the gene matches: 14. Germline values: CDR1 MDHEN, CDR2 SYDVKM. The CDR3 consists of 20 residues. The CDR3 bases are TGTGCCAGCAGTTCCACTACTGACAGGGGGCGGGTTACAACTAATGAAAAACTGTTTTTT. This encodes CASSSTTDRGRVTTNEKLFF.

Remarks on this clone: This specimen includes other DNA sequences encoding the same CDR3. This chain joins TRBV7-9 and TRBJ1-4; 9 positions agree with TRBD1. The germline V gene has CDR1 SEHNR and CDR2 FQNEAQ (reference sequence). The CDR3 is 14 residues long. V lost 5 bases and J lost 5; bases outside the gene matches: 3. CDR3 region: CASSRGQGNEKLFF. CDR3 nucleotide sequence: TGTGCCAGCAGCCGAGGACAGGGGAATGAAAAACTGTTTTTT.

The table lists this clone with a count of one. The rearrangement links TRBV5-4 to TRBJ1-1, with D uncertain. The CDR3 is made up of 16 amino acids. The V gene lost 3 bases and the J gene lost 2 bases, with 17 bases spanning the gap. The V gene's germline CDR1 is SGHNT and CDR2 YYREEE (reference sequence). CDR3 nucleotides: TGTGCCAGCAGCTCTCCTGAGCGAGCAGTTAACACTGAAGCTTTCTTT. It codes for CASSSPERAVNTEAFF.

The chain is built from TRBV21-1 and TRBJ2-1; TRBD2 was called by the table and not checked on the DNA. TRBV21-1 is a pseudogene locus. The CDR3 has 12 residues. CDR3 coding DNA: TGTGCCAGCCCCCCGGGGGGTGATGAGCAGTTCTTC. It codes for CASPPGGDEQFF.

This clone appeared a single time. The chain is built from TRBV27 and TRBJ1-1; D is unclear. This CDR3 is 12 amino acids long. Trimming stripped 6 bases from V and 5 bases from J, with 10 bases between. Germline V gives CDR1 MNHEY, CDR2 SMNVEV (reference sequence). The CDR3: CASSPRSTEAFF. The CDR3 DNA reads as TGTGCCAGCAGCCCCCGGTCAACTGAAGCTTTCTTT.

The DNA for the CDR3 is TGCGCCAGCAGCTTGGGGGGACAGGGCCGAGGGTACTTC. It specifies CASSLGGQGRGYF. This chain uses TRBV5-1 with TRBJ2-7; 9 nucleotides agree with TRBD1. Per the germline V gene, CDR1 is SGHRS and CDR2 is YFSETQ. After removal of 0 bases from V and 12 bases from J, the junction contained 7 bases not matched to a gene. The CDR3 runs to 13 residues.

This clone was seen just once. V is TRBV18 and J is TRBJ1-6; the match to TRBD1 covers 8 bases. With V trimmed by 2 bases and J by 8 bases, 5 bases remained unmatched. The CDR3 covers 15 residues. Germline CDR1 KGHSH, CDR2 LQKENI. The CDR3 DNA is TGTGCCAGCTCACCAAGGACAGGGCTGGATTCACCCCTCCACTTT. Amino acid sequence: CASSPRTGLDSPLHF.

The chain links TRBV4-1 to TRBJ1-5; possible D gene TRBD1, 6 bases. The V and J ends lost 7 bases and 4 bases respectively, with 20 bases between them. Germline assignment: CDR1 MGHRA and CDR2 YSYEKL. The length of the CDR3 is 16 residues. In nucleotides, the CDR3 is TGCGCCAGCACCCTCGCTTCCGGCAGGGGAAATCAGCCCCAGCATTTT. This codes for CASTLASGRGNQPQHF.

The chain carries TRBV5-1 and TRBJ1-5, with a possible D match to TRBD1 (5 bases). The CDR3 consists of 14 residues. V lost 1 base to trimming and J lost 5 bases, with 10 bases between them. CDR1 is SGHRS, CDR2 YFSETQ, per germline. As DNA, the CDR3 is TGCGCCAGCAGCTTGAGAGGGGAGGATCAGCCCCAGCATTTT. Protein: CASSLRGEDQPQHF. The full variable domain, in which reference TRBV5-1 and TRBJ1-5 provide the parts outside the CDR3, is KAGVTQTPRYLIKTRGQQVTLSCSPISGHRSVSWYQQTPGQGLQFLFEYFSETQRNKGNFPGRFSGRQFSNSRSEMNVSTLELGDSALYLCASSLRGEDQPQHFGDGTRLSIL.

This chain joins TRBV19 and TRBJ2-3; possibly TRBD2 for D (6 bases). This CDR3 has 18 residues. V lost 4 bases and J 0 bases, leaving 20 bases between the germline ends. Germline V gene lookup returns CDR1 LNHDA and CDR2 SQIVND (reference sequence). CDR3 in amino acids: CASSRGFVAGFSTDTQYF. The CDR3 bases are TGTGCCAGTAGTAGGGGTTTCGTGGCGGGATTTAGCACAGATACGCAGTATTTT.

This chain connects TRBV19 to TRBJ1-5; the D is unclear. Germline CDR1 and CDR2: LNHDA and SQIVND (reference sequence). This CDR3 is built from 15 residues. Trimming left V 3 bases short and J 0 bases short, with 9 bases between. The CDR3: CASSIWLDSNQPQHF. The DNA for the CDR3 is TGTGCCAGTAGTATCTGGTTAGATAGCAATCAGCCCCAGCATTTT.

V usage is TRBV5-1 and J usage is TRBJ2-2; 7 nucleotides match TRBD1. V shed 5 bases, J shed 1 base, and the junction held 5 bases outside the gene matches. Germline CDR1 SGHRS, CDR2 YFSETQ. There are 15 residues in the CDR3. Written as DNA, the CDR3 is TGCGCCAGCAGACCCGGGACAGTGAACACCGGGGAGCTGTTTTTT. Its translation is CASRPGTVNTGELFF.

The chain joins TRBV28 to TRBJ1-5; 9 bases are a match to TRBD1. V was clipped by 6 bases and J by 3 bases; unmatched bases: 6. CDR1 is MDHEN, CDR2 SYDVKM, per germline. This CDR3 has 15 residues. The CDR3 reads CASSGQGKNNQPQHF. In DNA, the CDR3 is TGTGCCAGCAGCGGACAGGGGAAGAACAATCAGCCCCAGCATTTT.

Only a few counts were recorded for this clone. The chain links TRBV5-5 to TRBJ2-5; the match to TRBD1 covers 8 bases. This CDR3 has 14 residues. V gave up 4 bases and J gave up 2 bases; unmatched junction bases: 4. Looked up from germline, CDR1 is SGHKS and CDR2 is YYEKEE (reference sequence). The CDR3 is CASSPGGSQETQYF. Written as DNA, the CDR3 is TGTGCCAGCAGCCCAGGGGGCTCTCAAGAGACCCAGTACTTC.

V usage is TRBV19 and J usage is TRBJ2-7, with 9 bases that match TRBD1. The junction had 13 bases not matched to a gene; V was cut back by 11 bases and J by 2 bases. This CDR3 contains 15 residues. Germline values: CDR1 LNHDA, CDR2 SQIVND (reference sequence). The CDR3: CASSWDRERPYEQYF. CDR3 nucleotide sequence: TGTGCCTCCTCGTGGGACAGGGAAAGGCCCTACGAGCAGTACTTC.

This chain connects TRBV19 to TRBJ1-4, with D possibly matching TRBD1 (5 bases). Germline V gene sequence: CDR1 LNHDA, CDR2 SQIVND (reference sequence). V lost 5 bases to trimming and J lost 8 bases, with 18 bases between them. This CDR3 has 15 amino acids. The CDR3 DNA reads TGTGCCAGTAGTCCCGCGGGACGTGTCTGGGAAAAACTGTTTTTT. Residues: CASSPAGRVWEKLFF.

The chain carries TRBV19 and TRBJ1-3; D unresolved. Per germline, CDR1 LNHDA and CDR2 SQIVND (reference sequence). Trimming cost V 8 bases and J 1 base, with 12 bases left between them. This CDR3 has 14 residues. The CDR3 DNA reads TGTGCCAGTCATTTACGGGAATCTGGAAACACCATATATTTT. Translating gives CASHLRESGNTIYF.

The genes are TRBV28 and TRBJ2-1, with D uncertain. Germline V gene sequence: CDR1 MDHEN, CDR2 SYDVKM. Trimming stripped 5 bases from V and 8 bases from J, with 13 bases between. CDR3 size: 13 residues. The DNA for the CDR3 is TGTGCCAGCAGTCAAACCTTAGTGGATGAGCAGTTCTTC. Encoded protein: CASSQTLVDEQFF.

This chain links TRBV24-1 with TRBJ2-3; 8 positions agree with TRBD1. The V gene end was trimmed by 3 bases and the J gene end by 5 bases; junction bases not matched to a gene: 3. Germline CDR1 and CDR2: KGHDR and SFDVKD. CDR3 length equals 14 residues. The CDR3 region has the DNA TGTGCCACCAGTGATCCTACAGGGGGAGATACGCAGTATTTT. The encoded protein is CATSDPTGGDTQYF.

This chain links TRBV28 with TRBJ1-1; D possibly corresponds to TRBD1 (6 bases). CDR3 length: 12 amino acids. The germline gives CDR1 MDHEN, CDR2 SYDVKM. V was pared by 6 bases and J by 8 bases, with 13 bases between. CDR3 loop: CASSLRTEEAFF. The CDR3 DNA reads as TGTGCCAGCAGCCTGAGGACAGAAGAAGCTTTCTTT.

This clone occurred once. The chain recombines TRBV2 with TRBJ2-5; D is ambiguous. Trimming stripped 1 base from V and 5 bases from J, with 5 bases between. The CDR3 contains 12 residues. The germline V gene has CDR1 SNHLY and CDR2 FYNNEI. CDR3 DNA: TGTGCCAGCAGTGAAGTTCCTGAGACCCAGTACTTC. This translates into CASSEVPETQYF.

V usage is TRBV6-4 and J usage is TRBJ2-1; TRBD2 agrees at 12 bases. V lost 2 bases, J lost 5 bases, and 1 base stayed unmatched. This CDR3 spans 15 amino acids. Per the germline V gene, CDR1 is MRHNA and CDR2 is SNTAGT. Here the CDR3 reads CASSDRLAGDNEQFF. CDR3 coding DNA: TGTGCCAGCAGTGACCGACTAGCGGGGGACAATGAGCAGTTCTTC.